Each of the 19 T cell receptor beta chains below was sequenced from the same sample in a study of blood T cell repertoires in COVID-19. Sequenced by immunoSEQ multiplex PCR; TCRdb stores in-frame clones only, minus some. The sample yields 80,000 to 95,000 clones, over 75% seen once. The source material was peripheral blood. These receptors were collected from a human donor in a cohort sampled during active COVID-19.

The V call is TRBV6-5, the J call TRBJ1-2; TRBD1 might be the D (5 bases). The CDR3 spans 10 residues. Germline loops: CDR1 MNHEY, CDR2 SVGAGI. The V and J ends lost 7 bases and 7 bases respectively, with 7 bases between them. CDR3 DNA sequence: TGTGCCAGCAAGGGGTCTGGCTACACCTTC. It encodes CASKGSGYTF.

About this clone itself: One junction end does not reproduce the germline sequence, and a read error may be involved. This chain connects TRBV19 to TRBJ2-7, with 11 bases fitting TRBD2. This CDR3 is 14 amino acids long. From germline, CDR1 is LNHDA and CDR2 SQIVND (reference sequence). The CDR3 region has the DNA TGTGCCAGTAGAATAGCGGGAGGGGCTCGAGAGCAGTACTTC. Protein sequence: CASRIAGGAREQYF.

V usage is TRBV5-1 and J usage is TRBJ2-7; 7 nucleotides match TRBD1. The CDR3 extends over 15 amino acids. With 0 bases clipped from V and 5 bases from J, the junction kept 8 bases outside the gene matches. Germline V lookup: CDR1 SGHRS, CDR2 YFSETQ. The CDR3 DNA follows: TGCGCCAGCAGCTTGGTGCAGGGGGTTAAGAACGAGCAGTACTTC. It yields the protein CASSLVQGVKNEQYF. Using reference TRBV5-1 and TRBJ2-7 for the parts outside the CDR3, the full variable domain is KAGVTQTPRYLIKTRGQQVTLSCSPISGHRSVSWYQQTPGQGLQFLFEYFSETQRNKGNFPGRFSGRQFSNSRSEMNVSTLELGDSALYLCASSLVQGVKNEQYFGPGTRLTVT.

The gene calls are TRBV19 and TRBJ2-1; the match to TRBD2 covers 9 bases. Germline V gives CDR1 LNHDA, CDR2 SQIVND (reference sequence). The CDR3 spans 13 residues. Losses at the gene ends were 6 bases for V and 6 bases for J; bases not matched to a gene: 3. The CDR3 region is CASRASGVNEQFF. CDR3 nucleotides: TGTGCCAGTAGGGCTAGCGGGGTCAATGAGCAGTTCTTC.

The chain joins TRBV9 to TRBJ1-2, with 8 bases matching TRBD1. In germline, CDR1 is SGDLS, CDR2 YYNGEE. Trimming at V came to 4 bases and at J to 8 bases, leaving 4 bases not matched to a gene. There are 12 residues in the CDR3. The CDR3 spells CASSRTGWGYTF. CDR3 bases: TGTGCCAGCAGCCGGACAGGGTGGGGCTACACCTTC.

The gene calls are TRBV29-1 and TRBJ2-5; TRBD1 is a possible D gene (6 bases). Trimming took off 8 bases at V and 4 bases at J, with 20 bases between the two ends. Germline assignment: CDR1 SQVTM and CDR2 ANQGSEA. CDR3 length: 14 residues. The CDR3 loop reads CSTSPQGSGETQYF. DNA of the CDR3: TGCAGCACCAGCCCACAGGGCAGCGGAGAGACCCAGTACTTC. Variable domain in full (rest from reference TRBV29-1 and TRBJ2-5): SAVISQKPSRDICQRGTSLTIQCQVDSQVTMMFWYRQQPGQSLTLIATANQGSEATYESGFVIDKFPISRPNLTFSTLTVSNMSPEDSSIYLCSTSPQGSGETQYFGPGTRLLVL.

The chain links TRBV5-5 to TRBJ1-4, with 9 bases identical to TRBD1. Germline V gene lookup returns CDR1 SGHKS and CDR2 YYEKEE (reference sequence). The CDR3 length is 16 residues. J lost 5 bases, V lost 4 bases, and 9 bases had no gene match. This chain's CDR3 is CASSQTPTGGNEKLFF. The DNA for the CDR3 is TGTGCCAGCAGCCAAACGCCGACAGGGGGAAATGAAAAACTGTTTTTT.

The chain combines TRBV30 with TRBJ2-7; weak D call: TRBD2 (5 bases). V dropped 2 bases and J dropped 6 bases, with 8 bases sitting between them. CDR3 size: 11 residues. Per the germline V gene, CDR1 is GTSNPN and CDR2 is SVGIG (reference sequence). CDR3 loop: CAWSPAVEQYF. CDR3 coding DNA: TGTGCCTGGAGTCCAGCGGTCGAGCAGTACTTC.

This chain links TRBV7-9 with TRBJ1-2, with D perhaps TRBD1 (5 bases). Germline lookup yields CDR1 SEHNR and CDR2 FQNEAQ (reference sequence). The CDR3 length is 15 residues. V was clipped by 6 bases and J by 4 bases, with 18 bases between them. In DNA, the CDR3 is TGTGCCAGCAGAGACAGAAACACAGGTTTCTATGGCTACACCTTC. It encodes CASRDRNTGFYGYTF.

V gene TRBV6-2 or TRBV6-3 combines with J gene TRBJ2-7; 9 nucleotides agree with TRBD2. CDR1 MNHEY and CDR2 SVGEGT come from the germline V gene. V lost 2 bases to trimming and J lost 6 bases; unmatched junction nucleotides: 14. CDR3 length equals 17 residues. The CDR3 sequence is CASSYSRGRDPILEQYF. The CDR3 coding sequence is TGTGCCAGCAGTTACAGTCGCGGGAGGGACCCTATTCTCGAGCAGTACTTC.

This sequence joins TRBV10-1 and TRBJ1-6; D not resolved. Germline-derived CDR1 and CDR2 are WNHNN and SYGVQD (reference sequence). With 6 bases removed from V and 9 bases from J, the gap between germline ends came to 24 bases. The CDR3 totals 17 residues. The DNA for the CDR3 is TGCGCCAGCAGGGCCCAGGTGGCATATGCCCTTCCTTCACCCCTCCACTTT. Its protein is CASRAQVAYALPSPLHF.

The DNA for the CDR3 is TGCGCCAGCAGCCAAGACCTGGGACAGCAGCAGTACTTC. It translates to CASSQDLGQQQYF. The chain uses TRBV4-3 and TRBJ2-7, with TRBD1 matching over 7 bases. V lost 0 bases and J lost 8; bases outside the gene matches: 4. This CDR3 has 13 amino acids. Germline CDR1 is LGHNA and CDR2 is YSLEER.

This clone showed up just a few times. The V and J genes are TRBV19 and TRBJ1-1, with TRBD1 matching 8 bases. The CDR3 is 15 residues long. Germline V lookup: CDR1 LNHDA, CDR2 SQIVND (reference sequence). J gave up 6 bases and V 5 bases, and 11 bases lay outside the gene matches. This CDR3 is CASSSQYRGNAEAFF. The CDR3 DNA follows: TGTGCCAGTAGTTCACAATACAGGGGGAATGCTGAAGCTTTCTTT. The whole variable domain, filled in from reference TRBV19 and TRBJ1-1, reads DGGITQSPKYLFRKEGQNVTLSCEQNLNHDAMYWYRQDPGQGLRLIYYSQIVNDFQKGDIAEGYSVSREKKESFPLTVTSAQKNPTAFYLCASSSQYRGNAEAFFGQGTRLTVV.

J is TRBJ2-7 and V is TRBV11-2; 9 bases line up with TRBD2. CDR1 SGHAT and CDR2 FQNNGV come from the germline V gene. The V segment lost 6 bases and the J segment 4 bases; nucleotides outside the gene matches: 7. This CDR3 is built from 14 residues. CDR3 loop: CASSYPGLAYEQYF. CDR3 DNA: TGTGCCAGCAGTTACCCGGGACTAGCTTACGAGCAGTACTTC.

The rearrangement uses TRBV11-2 and TRBJ1-2; the match to TRBD1 covers 7 bases. The CDR3 runs 14 residues. The germline gives CDR1 SGHAT, CDR2 FQNNGV. Unmatched junction bases numbered 4, after V lost 4 bases and J lost 2 bases. CDR3 residues: CASSSTGTNYGYTF. CDR3 DNA sequence: TGTGCCAGCAGCTCGACAGGGACCAACTATGGCTACACCTTC.

The V call is TRBV5-6, the J call TRBJ2-7; D remains ambiguous. V lost 4 bases and J lost 7, with 15 bases in between. Germline V CDR1 and CDR2: SGHDT, YYEEEE. This CDR3 contains 13 residues. As DNA, the CDR3 is TGTGCCAGCAGCCCCCGGTACGGTAGAGAGCAGTACTTC. Translated, it gives CASSPRYGREQYF.

The rearrangement joins TRBV25-1 to TRBJ2-7; D perhaps matches TRBD1 (5 bases). The CDR3 is made up of 14 amino acids. Trimming took 4 bases from V and 6 from J, leaving 16 bases between them. Germline V gene sequence: CDR1 MGHDK, CDR2 SYGVNS. In nucleotides, the CDR3 is TGTGCCAGCAGTGCCCGACAGACCCCCAGCGAGCAGTACTTC. Protein: CASSARQTPSEQYF.

The chain employs TRBV28 and TRBJ1-2; 7 nucleotides line up with TRBD1. The CDR3 runs to 14 residues. Germline V lookup: CDR1 MDHEN, CDR2 SYDVKM. Trimming removed 8 bases from V and 7 bases from J; junction bases left unmatched: 13. As DNA, the CDR3 is TGTGCCAGCGGGGATCGGCAGGGGGTGAGTGGCTACACCTTC. Its protein is CASGDRQGVSGYTF.

This clone appeared once. This rearrangement joins TRBV6-6 to TRBJ1-2, with 7 bases fitting TRBD1. This CDR3 comprises 13 residues. CDR1 is MNHNY, CDR2 SVGAGI, per germline (reference sequence). Losses at the gene ends were 2 bases for V and 4 bases for J; bases not matched to a gene: 1. CDR3 in DNA: TGTGCCAGCAGTTACGACAGGGCCTATGGCTACACCTTC. This codes for CASSYDRAYGYTF.